This TCR beta chain is drawn from a study of CD8 T cells in Susac syndrome. The table lists this clonotype with a few counts. RNA totalling roughly 0.45 to 1 ug underwent reverse transcription with random hexamers. TCRdb re-called the immunoSEQ multiplex PCR reads through MiXCR, storing one row per CDR3 protein. The data hold around 130,000 distinct CDR3 sequences, with about 95% observed a single time. There are 14 residues in the CDR3. The trim removed 4 bases at V and 4 bases at J, leaving 4 bases unmatched. Germline CDR1 LGHDT, CDR2 YNNKEL (reference sequence). The sample consisted of CD4+ T cells from PBMCs. The receptor comes from a human donor in good health. The chain is built from TRBV3-1 and TRBJ2-3; 8 nucleotides align to TRBD2. The CDR3 reads CASSLSGSADTQYF. CDR3 in DNA: TGTGCCAGCAGCCTAAGCGGGAGTGCAGATACGCAGTATTTT.